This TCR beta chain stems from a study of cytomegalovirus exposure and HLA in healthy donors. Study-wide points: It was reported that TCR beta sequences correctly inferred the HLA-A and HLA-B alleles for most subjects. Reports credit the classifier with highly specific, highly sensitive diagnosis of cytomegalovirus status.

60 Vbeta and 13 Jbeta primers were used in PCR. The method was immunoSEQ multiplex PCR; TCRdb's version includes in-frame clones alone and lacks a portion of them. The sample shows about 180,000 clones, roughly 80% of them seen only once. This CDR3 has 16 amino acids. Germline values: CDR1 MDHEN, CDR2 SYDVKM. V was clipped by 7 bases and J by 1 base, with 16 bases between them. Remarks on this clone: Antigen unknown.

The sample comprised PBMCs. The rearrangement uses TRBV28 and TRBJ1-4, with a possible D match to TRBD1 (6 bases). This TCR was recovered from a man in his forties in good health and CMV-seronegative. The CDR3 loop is CASTSQGYGTNEKLFF. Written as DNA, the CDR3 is TGTGCCAGCACCTCACAGGGATATGGAACTAATGAAAAACTGTTTTTT.